Listed below are T cell receptor beta chains from one sample, sequenced in a study of cytomegalovirus exposure and HLA in healthy donors. Using immunoSEQ multiplex PCR, the repertoire was profiled, and TCRdb retains in-frame clones only, with some absent. The table lists 300,000 to 400,000 clones, roughly 90% of them singletons. What was sequenced was PBMCs. The receptors derive from a man in his thirties or forties in good health and CMV-seronegative. CDR3s include the opening cysteine and the closing phenylalanine or tryptophan. A D gene is named only where the DNA matches it firmly. A clone size is listed for some rows: how often the clone was seen (once, few, many), or a class if it is expanded.

size | J | V | D | DNA | CDR3
- | TRBJ2-7 | TRBV7-2 | TRBD2 | TGTGCCAGCAGGCTTAGCGGGGGACACTACGAGCAGTACTTC | CASRLSGGHYEQYF
- | TRBJ2-2 | TRBV2 | - | TGTGCCAGCAGTGAATCTCGACTCACCGGGGAGCTGTTTTTT | CASSESRLTGELFF
- | TRBJ1-5 | TRBV27 | - | TGTGCCAGCAGTTTTGGGCAGGGGAGCAATCAGCCCCAGCATTTT | CASSFGQGSNQPQHF
- | TRBJ1-1 | TRBV27 | - | TGTGCCAGCAGTCCCCCATCCACAGGGATCAACACTGAAGCTTTCTTT | CASSPPSTGINTEAFF
- | TRBJ2-6 | TRBV7-2 | - | TGTGCCAGCAGCTTAGAGCGGGTTTCTGGGGCCAACGTCCTGACTTTC | CASSLERVSGANVLTF
- | TRBJ2-5 | TRBV10-3 | TRBD1 | TGTGCCATCAGTGGAGGAACAGGGGGTCGGCAAGAGACCCAGTACTTC | CAISGGTGGRQETQYF
- | TRBJ2-3 | TRBV27 | - | TGTGCCAGCAGTCCAGGGGGGCTCACAGATACGCAGTATTTT | CASSPGGLTDTQYF
- | TRBJ2-2 | TRBV25-1 | TRBD1 | TGTGCCAGCAGTGACCGAGACAGGGGGCTGAGCGGGGAGCTGTTTTTT | CASSDRDRGLSGELFF
- | TRBJ1-4 | TRBV7-9 | - | TGTGCCAGCAGGCACAATCTGGGGGCTACTAATGAAAAACTGTTTTTT | CASRHNLGATNEKLFF
- | TRBJ2-7 | TRBV2 | - | TGTGCCAGCAGTCCCAGGGGTATAAGCGAGCAGTACTTC | CASSPRGISEQYF
- | TRBJ1-5 | TRBV2 | - | TGTGCCAGCAGTCCCACCGGGGTTCGCAATCAGCCCCAGCATTTT | CASSPTGVRNQPQHF
few | TRBJ1-2 | TRBV27 | - | TGTGCCAGCAGTATGACACCAAACTATGGCTACACCTTC | CASSMTPNYGYTF